The entry below gives a single T cell receptor (beta chain) sequence along with its context. Its antigen is currently not known. Base-call qualities are not available, and no considerably larger clone is one nucleotide away. CDR1 and CDR2 were assigned from the germline V gene (reference sequence) as GTSNPN and SVGIG. Taken from cysteine to phenylalanine, the CDR3 has 14 residues. The retained sequence is limited to the CDR3, 42 bases, with the frame set at the first base. V is reduced by 2 bases and J by 6 bases, leaving a spacing of 14 bases between them. The data originate from a study of early T cells in non-severe SARS-CoV-2 infection (dated by TCRdb to the early 2020s). About the investigation overall: TCR sequencing used bulk RNA from unsorted whole blood, so alpha and beta chains could not be paired.

Set within a cohort of healthcare workers in London, UK, this nested case-control study involved weekly PCR testing of nasopharyngeal swabs along with blood sampling. Healthcare workers were recruited between 23 and 31 March 2020, during the week of the UK lockdown, and were followed weekly for up to roughly 15 weeks. Beyond this particular receptor, the publication reports: VDJdb matching was skewed toward anti-spike CD8 responses and likely underestimated virus-specific expansions by missing private and CD4 specificities.

Library preparation was by 5' RACE. Sequencing relied on a NextSeq 500. In the TCR library protocol, unique molecular identifiers were attached to individual cDNA molecules to correct for PCR bias and sequencing error. Both TCR alpha and beta chains were sequenced, and tight co-correlation was observed between alpha and beta sequence abundances in each sample. As for the authors' bioinformatics: V gene, J gene and CDR3 annotation of TCR sequences was performed with Decombinator V4. Expanded TCRs were defined as changing significantly between any two time points under a Poisson model with p below 0.0001. TCR abundances were normalised to the total number of TCRs sequenced per sample and were expressed as counts per million. MAIT TCRs were defined by TRAV1-2 paired with TRAJ12, TRAJ20 or TRAJ33, and iNKT TCRs by TRAV10 paired with TRAJ18. A search of VDJdb, accessed on 1 November 2021, was run for TCRs annotated to CMV, EBV and SARS-CoV-2, with TCRs annotated for multiple antigens excluded. In TCRdb, the public reads were trimmed at Q25 with fastp and aligned with MiXCR, with productive beta chains retained. A single entry per CDR3 protein holds the most common genes and DNA from its merged rows. The V and J calls and clone size come from TCRdb's table, not from the authors' own analysis. Counted in this sample were approximately 110,000 distinct CDR3 sequences; around 14% of them appeared once. The ten largest clones add up to around a fifth of the sample.

This sequence uses TRBV30 and TRBJ1-5; no D gene call is confident. The receptor was derived from an adult who was a healthcare worker with PCR-confirmed SARS-CoV-2 infection or an uninfected control (not recorded which). Sequencing input: whole blood. Here the CDR3 is given as CAWSSLTGRQPQHF. In nucleotide form, the sequence is TGTGCCTGGAGTTCCCTTACGGGTCGTCAGCCCCAGCATTTT.